The 4 T cell receptor beta chains presented below share a single source sample, sequenced in a study of CD8 T cells in Susac syndrome (dated by TCRdb to the late 2010s). Library preparation used the immunoSEQ multiplex PCR assay. RNA was extracted with the RNeasy kit and 0.5 to 1 ug was reverse transcribed using random hexamers. In TCRdb, the public reads were trimmed at Q25 with fastp and aligned with MiXCR, with productive beta chains retained. Every distinct CDR3 protein forms one entry, paired with its most common genes and DNA. The sample contains about 80,000 distinct CDR3 sequences, roughly 91% of them found a single time. About 0.52% of the sample comes from the top ten. The sequencing input was CD4+ T cells from PBMCs. The receptors stem from a human donor with Susac syndrome.

The chain recombines TRBV10-3 with TRBJ2-7, with D uncertain. This CDR3 spans 13 amino acids. Germline V CDR1 and CDR2: ENHRY, SYGVKD. V was shortened by 2 bases and J by 7 bases, with 12 bases between the two germline ends. Here the CDR3 reads CAISEDAVAEQYF. CDR3 DNA: TGTGCCATCAGTGAGGACGCTGTAGCAGAGCAGTACTTC.

The chain uses TRBV7-2 and TRBJ2-1; 8 bases agree with TRBD2. J was trimmed by 7 bases and V by 4 bases; bases with no gene match: 9. Germline CDR1 and CDR2: SGHTA and FQGNSA. The CDR3 contains 15 residues. The CDR3 coding sequence is TGTGCCAGCAGCTCCCGGGGGGGCCTACCAAATGAGCAGTTCTTC. It encodes CASSSRGGLPNEQFF. Filled out from reference TRBV7-2 and TRBJ2-1, the complete variable domain reads GAGVSQSPSNKVTEKGKDVELRCDPISGHTALYWYRQSLGQGLEFLIYFQGNSAPDKSGLPSDRFSAERTGGSVSTLTIQRTQQEDSAVYLCASSSRGGLPNEQFFGPGTRLTVL.

The chain recombines TRBV6-2 or TRBV6-3 with TRBJ2-3, with 9 bases lining up with TRBD2. J gave up 6 bases and V 2 bases, and 9 bases lay outside the gene matches. The CDR3 sequence is 16 residues long. The germline gives CDR1 MNHEY, CDR2 SVGEGT. The CDR3: CASSYIVTSGWDTQYF. The CDR3 nucleotides read TGTGCCAGCAGTTACATAGTGACTAGCGGCTGGGATACGCAGTATTTT.

V usage is TRBV14 and J usage is TRBJ2-2; 8 bases are shared with TRBD1. This CDR3 has 17 residues. CDR1 and CDR2 (germline): SGHDN, FVKESK. Unmatched junction bases numbered 12, after V lost 2 bases and J lost 7 bases. In nucleotides, the CDR3 is TGTGCCAGCAGCCAACACACAGGACAGGGAGGTATCGGGGAGCTGTTTTTT. It specifies CASSQHTGQGGIGELFF. The entire variable domain, with the rest obtained from reference TRBV14 and TRBJ2-2, is as follows: EAGVTQFPSHSVIEKGQTVTLRCDPISGHDNLYWYRRVMGKEIKFLLHFVKESKQDESGMPNNRFLAERTGGTYSTLKVQPAELEDSGVYFCASSQHTGQGGIGELFFGEGSRLTVL.